A single sample is the source of the 12 T cell receptor beta chains below, sequenced in a study of cytomegalovirus exposure and HLA in healthy donors. With 60 Vbeta and 13 Jbeta primers, the PCR was carried out. Here immunoSEQ multiplex PCR was the method, and the copy in TCRdb shows in-frame clones only, minus some. The sample consists of 130,000 or so clones, around 65% of them appearing once. The specimen sequenced was PBMCs. The receptors here all came from a woman aged 55-69 years in good health and CMV-seronegative.

The chain couples TRBV7-8 to TRBJ2-7; no clear D. V gave up 6 bases and J gave up 0 bases, with 9 bases separating them. The CDR3 spans 13 residues. CDR1 is SGHVS, CDR2 FQNEAQ, per germline. CDR3 amino acids: CASRPQASYEQYF. CDR3 nucleotide sequence: TGTGCCAGCAGGCCCCAGGCCTCCTACGAGCAGTACTTC.

The V call is TRBV19, the J call TRBJ1-6; TRBD1 matches 7 bases. The CDR3 covers 15 residues. Germline-derived CDR1 and CDR2 are LNHDA and SQIVND (reference sequence). The V gene end was trimmed by 5 bases and the J gene end by 5 bases; junction bases not matched to a gene: 6. The CDR3 reads CASSLGTVNNSPLHF. The CDR3 nucleotides are TGTGCCAGTAGTCTCGGGACAGTAAATAATTCACCCCTCCACTTT.

This clone appeared a single time. V is TRBV5-4 and J is TRBJ2-7; no reliable D call. Trimming stripped 1 base from V and 1 base from J, with 9 bases between. From germline, CDR1 is SGHNT and CDR2 YYREEE (reference sequence). The CDR3 has 14 residues. This CDR3 reads CASSLWAGSYEQYF. CDR3 nucleotide sequence: TGTGCCAGCAGCTTGTGGGCAGGATCCTACGAGCAGTACTTC.

The V and J genes are TRBV7-2 and TRBJ1-2, with a tentative D call TRBD1 (5 bases). This CDR3 comprises 12 residues. Germline V gene lookup returns CDR1 SGHTA and CDR2 FQGNSA. The V gene lost 5 bases and the J gene lost 5 bases, with 9 bases spanning the gap. The CDR3 reads CASSQQDYGYTF. Written as DNA, the CDR3 is TGTGCCAGCAGCCAACAGGATTATGGCTACACCTTC. Based on the CDR3 plus reference TRBV7-2 and TRBJ1-2, the full variable domain is GAGVSQSPSNKVTEKGKDVELRCDPISGHTALYWYRQSLGQGLEFLIYFQGNSAPDKSGLPSDRFSAERTGGSVSTLTIQRTQQEDSAVYLCASSQQDYGYTFGSGTRLTVV.

This clone was seen only a few times. The chain recombines TRBV7-2 with TRBJ2-3, with a weak D call TRBD1 (6 bases). CDR3 size: 15 residues. V was shortened by 1 base and J by 1 base, with 9 bases between the two germline ends. Per the germline V gene, CDR1 is SGHTA and CDR2 is FQGNSA. The CDR3 region is CASSLEGQRTDTQYF. DNA of the CDR3: TGTGCCAGCAGCTTAGAGGGACAACGCACAGATACGCAGTATTTT.

This clone was seen only a few times. The chain links TRBV11-2 to TRBJ2-1, with TRBD2 matching over 11 bases. After removal of 8 bases from V and 4 bases from J, the junction contained 16 bases not matched to a gene. The CDR3 has 18 amino acids. The germline V gene encodes CDR1 SGHAT and CDR2 FQNNGV. CDR3 sequence reads: CASGAAGGRLAGYNEQFF. Written as DNA, the CDR3 is TGTGCCAGCGGAGCGGCAGGGGGCCGACTAGCGGGGTACAATGAGCAGTTCTTC.

The chain carries TRBV6-5 and TRBJ1-2, with D hard to call. V lost 3 bases, J lost 8 bases, and 10 bases lay in between. CDR1 and CDR2 (germline): MNHEY, SVGAGI. CDR3 length equals 12 residues. The chain's CDR3 is CASSYRGRGYTF. Written as DNA, the CDR3 is TGTGCCAGCAGTTATCGGGGAAGAGGCTACACCTTC.

In this sample, this clone turned up a few times. V usage is TRBV6-4 and J usage is TRBJ1-2, with 7 nucleotides matching TRBD1. V gave up 6 bases and J gave up 4 bases; unmatched junction bases: 11. This CDR3 region has 15 residues. CDR1 and CDR2 (germline): MRHNA, SNTAGT. The CDR3 DNA sequence: TGTGCCAGCAGGGATATAGGACAGGCGCCCTATGGCTACACCTTC. It encodes CASRDIGQAPYGYTF.

The chain employs TRBV7-8 and TRBJ2-7, with 13 bases aligning to TRBD2. The J segment lost 4 bases and the V segment lost 4 bases, leaving 1 base of the junction unmatched. Germline V gene data show CDR1 as SGHVS and CDR2 as FQNEAQ. This CDR3 is 14 amino acids long. The CDR3 loop reads CASSSTSGRYEQYF. The CDR3 DNA is TGTGCCAGCAGCTCGACTAGCGGGAGGTACGAGCAGTACTTC.

The chain joins TRBV7-2 to TRBJ2-7, with unresolved D. V shed 5 bases and J shed 6 bases, with 11 bases lying between them. Looked up from germline, CDR1 is SGHTA and CDR2 is FQGNSA. CDR3 length equals 12 residues. CDR3 in amino acids: CASSLGFGEQYF. CDR3 sequence (DNA): TGTGCCAGCAGCCTCGGGTTTGGCGAGCAGTACTTC.

The CDR3 is CAYDRRRGYTF. Written as DNA, the CDR3 is TGTGCCTACGACCGTCGGAGGGGCTACACCTTC. The gene calls are TRBV7-8 and TRBJ1-2; D is undetermined. Germline lookup yields CDR1 SGHVS and CDR2 FQNEAQ. V lost 11 bases, J lost 8 bases, and 15 bases lay in between. The CDR3 length is 11 residues.

The chain combines TRBV5-4 with TRBJ2-1, with D tentatively TRBD2 (6 bases). The CDR3 runs 15 residues. With 0 bases removed from V and 3 bases from J, the gap between germline ends came to 10 bases. The germline gives CDR1 SGHNT, CDR2 YYREEE (reference sequence). The CDR3 DNA sequence: TGTGCCAGCAGCTTGGTGGGGACTGACTACAATGAGCAGTTCTTC. Amino acids: CASSLVGTDYNEQFF.